One and the same sample provided the 27 T cell receptor beta chains below, sequenced in a study of chemoradiotherapy in HPV16-positive cancers. Profiled with immunoSEQ multiplex PCR; TCRdb holds only in-frame clones, not every one. The sample has roughly 28,000 clones; 75% to 90% are singletons. Sequenced material: blood, taken from a patient who underwent chemoradiotherapy. Receptors were obtained from a human donor with HPV-associated anogenital cancer.

The chain uses TRBV5-1 and TRBJ2-7, with no clear D. The length of the CDR3 is 13 residues. Germline assignment: CDR1 SGHRS and CDR2 YFSETQ. Between the trimmed V and J ends, which lost 5 bases and 0 bases, there was a span of 9 bases. The CDR3 loop is CASSRAISYEQYF. The CDR3 bases are TGCGCCAGCAGTAGGGCCATCTCCTACGAGCAGTACTTC.

The genes are TRBV19 and TRBJ1-5; D is perhaps TRBD1 (6 bases). The germline V gene has CDR1 LNHDA and CDR2 SQIVND (reference sequence). The length of the CDR3 is 15 residues. With 5 bases removed from V and 0 bases from J, the gap between germline ends came to 11 bases. The CDR3 nucleotides read TGTGCCAGTAGTGTGACAGGATATAGCAATCAGCCCCAGCATTTT. Translating it yields CASSVTGYSNQPQHF.

This chain uses TRBV7-2 with TRBJ1-2; D not certain. Per germline, CDR1 SGHTA and CDR2 FQGNSA. Trimming shortened V by 2 bases and J by 7 bases, and 5 bases separated the two germline ends. The CDR3 is made up of 11 amino acids. The CDR3 sequence is CASSLFFGYTF. DNA for the CDR3: TGTGCCAGCAGCTTATTTTTTGGCTACACCTTC.

The genes are TRBV5-1 and TRBJ2-3; D possibly corresponds to TRBD1 (5 bases). Germline CDR1 is SGHRS and CDR2 is YFSETQ. The V and J ends lost 4 bases and 0 bases respectively, with 12 bases between them. The CDR3 extends over 15 amino acids. The CDR3 DNA reads as TGCGCCAGCAGCCTGCAGGGCTCTAGCACAGATACGCAGTATTTT. It codes for CASSLQGSSTDTQYF.

The chain uses TRBV5-1 and TRBJ2-5; 11 nucleotides align to TRBD2. With V trimmed by 0 bases and J by 1 base, 2 bases remained unmatched. The CDR3 is 16 residues long. Germline V lookup: CDR1 SGHRS, CDR2 YFSETQ. The CDR3: CASSLASGGSQETQYF. In nucleotides, the CDR3 is TGCGCCAGCAGCTTGGCTAGCGGGGGGAGCCAAGAGACCCAGTACTTC.

The V gene is TRBV7-3, the J gene TRBJ2-2, with 8 bases identical to TRBD1. The V segment lost 6 bases and the J segment 4 bases; nucleotides outside the gene matches: 4. Germline CDR1 reads SGHTA; CDR2 reads FQGTGA. This CDR3 comprises 14 residues. CDR3 sequence (DNA): TGTGCCAGCAGTACAGGGGGACCCACCGGGGAGCTGTTTTTT. Protein: CASSTGGPTGELFF. The variable domain in full, completed from reference TRBV7-3 and TRBJ2-2, reads GAGVSQTPSNKVTEKGKYVELRCDPISGHTALYWYRQSLGQGPEFLIYFQGTGAADDSGLPNDRFFAVRPEGSVSTLKIQRTERGDSAVYLCASSTGGPTGELFFGEGSRLTVL.

This chain connects TRBV23-1 to TRBJ2-1; 10 bases line up with TRBD1. TRBV23-1 is annotated as an ORF whose role is uncertain. Losses at the gene ends were 7 bases for V and 1 base for J; bases not matched to a gene: 10. CDR3 length: 17 residues. The CDR3 loop reads CASTPWDRGISYNEQFF. CDR3 coding DNA: TGCGCCAGCACCCCTTGGGACAGGGGCATATCCTACAATGAGCAGTTCTTC.

This chain links TRBV6-1 with TRBJ2-7; D uncertain. Germline V gene sequence: CDR1 MNHNS, CDR2 SASEGT. This CDR3 is built from 11 residues. V dropped 4 bases and J dropped 5 bases, with 6 bases sitting between them. DNA for the CDR3: TGTGCCAGCAGTGGCCCCCACGAGCAGTACTTC. It encodes CASSGPHEQYF.

The CDR3 DNA is TGTGCCAGCAGTTCGACAGGGGTCAGGGGCTACACCTTC. This sequence encodes CASSSTGVRGYTF. The rearrangement links TRBV6-5 to TRBJ1-2, with 8 bases that match TRBD1. CDR1 is MNHEY and CDR2 is SVGAGI in the germline V gene. The length of the CDR3 is 13 residues. V lost 4 bases to trimming and J lost 8 bases; unmatched junction nucleotides: 6.

The gene calls are TRBV5-5 and TRBJ1-5; a weak D match, TRBD1 (6 bases). The germline V gene has CDR1 SGHKS and CDR2 YYEKEE (reference sequence). Trimming pared 1 base from V and 0 bases from J, leaving 11 bases between. The CDR3 is 16 amino acids. The DNA for the CDR3 is TGTGCCAGCAGCTTGAAGGGACACACTAGCAATCAGCCCCAGCATTTT. Amino acid sequence: CASSLKGHTSNQPQHF.

This rearrangement joins TRBV4-2 to TRBJ2-3; 7 bases align to TRBD2. Germline CDR1 is LGHNA and CDR2 is YNFKEQ. This CDR3 has 16 residues. The trim removed 3 bases at V and 1 base at J, leaving 7 bases unmatched. DNA of the CDR3: TGTGCCAGCAGCCAGGTGGGAGGGAGGGGCACAGATACGCAGTATTTT. This translates into CASSQVGGRGTDTQYF.

This clone was observed a handful of times. The chain carries TRBV19 and TRBJ1-5; the D is unclear. The ends were cut back, 0 bases at V and 2 bases at J, with 11 bases in the middle. CDR3 length: 16 amino acids. The germline V gene encodes CDR1 LNHDA and CDR2 SQIVND (reference sequence). The CDR3 nucleotides read TGTGCCAGTAGTATAGATCGGCGCGGGGGCAATCAGCCCCAGCATTTT. It codes for CASSIDRRGGNQPQHF.

This sequence joins TRBV5-1 and TRBJ2-1; weak D call: TRBD1 (6 bases). Trimming pared 0 bases from V and 7 bases from J, leaving 14 bases between. This CDR3 spans 15 amino acids. Germline V gene lookup returns CDR1 SGHRS and CDR2 YFSETQ. For the CDR3, the DNA is TGCGCCAGCAGCTTGGGAAGTGTGGGGGCAAATGAGCAGTTCTTC. Its protein product is CASSLGSVGANEQFF.

V gene TRBV5-1 combines with J gene TRBJ2-5; perhaps TRBD2 as D (5 bases). V lost 4 bases and J lost 5, with 21 bases in between. This CDR3 is 16 amino acids long. Germline V gives CDR1 SGHRS, CDR2 YFSETQ. The CDR3 DNA sequence: TGCGCCAGCAGCCGGACGGGGAGAGGGCCGGAGGAGACCCAGTACTTC. Its translation is CASSRTGRGPEETQYF.

This clone has just a few counts. V gene TRBV19 combines with J gene TRBJ1-5; D is uncertain. Germline lookup yields CDR1 LNHDA and CDR2 SQIVND (reference sequence). This CDR3 has 13 amino acids. The V gene lost 9 bases and the J gene lost 5 bases, with 14 bases spanning the gap. CDR3: CASNLVQDQPQHF. The CDR3, as DNA: TGTGCCAGCAACCTAGTGCAGGATCAGCCCCAGCATTTT.

As DNA, the CDR3 is TGTGCCAGCAGTATGACAGGGGTCAATCAGCCCCAGCATTTT. Its protein product is CASSMTGVNQPQHF. The rearrangement joins TRBV6-1 to TRBJ1-5; TRBD1 aligns across 8 bases. This CDR3 comprises 14 residues. V lost 5 bases, J lost 3 bases, and 3 bases stayed unmatched. Per germline, CDR1 MNHNS and CDR2 SASEGT.

This sequence joins TRBV14 and TRBJ1-2; no firm D call. Trimming pared 1 base from V and 2 bases from J, leaving 5 bases between. This CDR3 comprises 13 residues. In germline, CDR1 is SGHDN, CDR2 FVKESK. The DNA for the CDR3 is TGTGCCAGCAGCCAAGTCCCCAACTATGGCTACACCTTC. Encoded protein: CASSQVPNYGYTF.

The chain links TRBV5-4 to TRBJ2-3; TRBD1 aligns across 9 bases. Germline CDR1 and CDR2: SGHNT and YYREEE (reference sequence). V shed 4 bases, J shed 5 bases, and the junction held 2 bases outside the gene matches. The CDR3 runs 13 residues. CDR3 coding DNA: TGTGCCAGCAGCCTGACAGGGGGAGATACGCAGTATTTT. Amino acid sequence: CASSLTGGDTQYF.

This chain uses TRBV7-2 with TRBJ2-1; TRBD2 matches 13 bases. This CDR3 has 15 amino acids. Germline trimming cut 5 bases from V and 6 bases from J; bases unmatched to any gene: 4. Germline CDR1 is SGHTA and CDR2 is FQGNSA. Here the CDR3 DNA reads TGTGCCAGCAGCGCCACTAGCGGGGGGGTCAATGAGCAGTTCTTC. This encodes CASSATSGGVNEQFF.

The V call is TRBV6-5, the J call TRBJ2-7; the D gene is possibly TRBD1 (6 bases). The ends were cut back, 5 bases at V and 3 bases at J, with 14 bases in the middle. The CDR3 has 14 amino acids. Per the germline V gene, CDR1 is MNHEY and CDR2 is SVGAGI. The CDR3 loop reads CASSPTGSRYEQYV. For the CDR3, the DNA is TGTGCCAGCAGTCCAACAGGGTCACGCTACGAGCAGTACGTC.

The sample holds one count of this clone. The J gene is TRBJ2-5, the V gene TRBV27; 12 bases map to TRBD2. This CDR3 spans 13 amino acids. Germline CDR1 MNHEY, CDR2 SMNVEV (reference sequence). The V and J ends lost 6 bases and 9 bases, in that order; junction bases with no gene match: 5. The CDR3 spells CASRLAGGLAQYF. The CDR3 bases are TGTGCCAGCAGACTAGCGGGGGGTTTGGCCCAGTACTTC.

The sample holds a few counts of this clone. Sequence at one end of the junction differs from germline and may be a read error. The chain is built from TRBV5-5 and TRBJ1-1; D remains ambiguous. CDR1 and CDR2 (germline): SGHKS, YYEKEE (reference sequence). CDR3 length: 14 residues. CDR3 sequence reads: CASSQELTLTEAFF. The CDR3 DNA reads as TGCGCCAGCAGCCAAGAGCTCACCCTCACTGAAGCTTTCTTT.

V usage is TRBV5-1 and J usage is TRBJ2-1; D may be TRBD1 or TRBD2 (6 bases each). Deletions cut 4 bases from V and 12 bases from J, with 17 bases between. Germline CDR1 SGHRS, CDR2 YFSETQ. The CDR3 is 13 amino acids. The CDR3 spells CASSPSLGGRQFF. The CDR3 region has the DNA TGCGCCAGCAGCCCCTCTCTAGGGGGGCGGCAGTTCTTC.

This chain joins TRBV14 and TRBJ2-1; 9 nucleotides align to TRBD2. Germline V CDR1 and CDR2: SGHDN, FVKESK. This CDR3 has 21 amino acids. The junction had 16 bases not matched to a gene; V was cut back by 1 base and J by 0 bases. This CDR3 is CASSQGWRGSGGPDSYNEQFF. The CDR3 DNA is TGTGCCAGCAGCCAAGGATGGAGGGGGAGCGGGGGGCCGGACTCCTACAATGAGCAGTTCTTC.

This clone showed up just once. V is TRBV27 and J is TRBJ2-7, with 7 nucleotides matching TRBD1. Germline values: CDR1 MNHEY, CDR2 SMNVEV (reference sequence). Trimming at V came to 6 bases and at J to 2 bases, leaving 19 bases not matched to a gene. This CDR3 is built from 18 residues. CDR3 sequence: CASSVRDSLEFPAYEQYF. The CDR3 bases are TGTGCCAGCAGCGTCCGGGACAGCCTAGAATTCCCCGCCTACGAGCAGTACTTC.

The chain has TRBV9 and TRBJ1-2, with 10 bases lining up with TRBD1. The CDR3 has 15 amino acids. The ends lost 0 bases at V and 8 bases at J; junction bases unmatched: 7. Germline CDR1 reads SGDLS; CDR2 reads YYNGEE. Here the CDR3 reads CASSVEGTGVRGYTF. For the CDR3, the DNA is TGTGCCAGCAGCGTAGAGGGGACAGGGGTTAGGGGCTACACCTTC.

This clone is a singleton in its sample. V is TRBV21-1 and J is TRBJ2-2. TRBV21-1 is described as a pseudogene. The CDR3 sequence is 19 residues long. The CDR3 nucleotides read TGTGCCAGCAGCTCATCCTTAGTGGGACCAGGAATGAACACCGGGGAGCTGTTTTTT. It specifies CASSSSLVGPGMNTGELFF.